Following are 19 T cell receptor beta chains from one sample sequenced in a study of regulatory T cells in long-lasting Graves disease. Time point of the sample: newly diagnosed GD, antithyroid drugs for less than 3 months. There was RNA extracted from PBMCs, and the TCR library was made from it. According to the study, TCR beta libraries were built with iRepertoire HTBI primers and CDR3-region Arm-PCR. TCRdb reprocessed the multiplex PCR reads via MiXCR and lists one record per CDR3 protein. This repertoire shows under 300,000 distinct CDR3 sequences, 20% to 25% found once; its top ten account for about 15%. The source was peripheral blood mononuclear cells (PBMCs), collected at new diagnosis, from a patient treated with antithyroid drugs. These receptors all come from a female donor with Graves disease.

This clonotype was seen a few times. The CDR3 region is CASSPPGLAGGATDTQYF. CDR3 bases: TGTGCCAGCAGTCCACCGGGACTAGCGGGAGGGGCCACAGATACGCAGTATTTT. The genes are TRBV12-3 or TRBV12-4 and TRBJ2-3, with 16 nucleotides matching TRBD2. The CDR3 has 18 amino acids. Trimming at V came to 5 bases and at J to 2 bases, leaving 7 bases not matched to a gene.

The table lists this clonotype with many counts. The rearrangement joins TRBV20-1 to TRBJ1-5; tentative D call: TRBD1 (5 bases). V lost 3 bases and J 3 bases, leaving 15 bases between the germline ends. The CDR3 is 15 residues long. The germline CDR1 and CDR2 sequences are DFQATT and SNEGSKA (reference sequence). CDR3 sequence reads: CSASVGRVINQPQHF. CDR3 sequence (DNA): TGCAGTGCTAGTGTTGGCAGGGTAATCAATCAGCCCCAGCATTTT.

There are many counts of this clonotype. The rearrangement uses TRBV7-2 and TRBJ2-1; D is ambiguous. Germline CDR1 reads SGHTA; CDR2 reads FQGNSA. Trimming removed 6 bases at V and 7 bases at J, with 13 bases between. The CDR3 spans 13 residues. The CDR3 here is CASSLNWGNEQFF. CDR3 nucleotides: TGTGCCAGCAGTCTAAATTGGGGAAATGAGCAGTTCTTC.

This clonotype was recorded at least ten times. The chain recombines TRBV6-1 with TRBJ1-4; 8 bases fit TRBD1. This CDR3 is built from 13 residues. J was trimmed by 5 bases and V by 6 bases; bases with no gene match: 2. Germline V gives CDR1 MNHNS, CDR2 SASEGT. The CDR3 DNA reads TGTGCCAGCAGCCGGACAGGGAATGAAAAACTGTTTTTT. Its protein product is CASSRTGNEKLFF.

About this clonotype: A far more abundant clone sits one base away, making this likely a read error. The rearrangement links TRBV6-2 or TRBV6-3 to TRBJ2-1; no clear D. Per germline, CDR1 MNHEY and CDR2 SVGEGT. The CDR3 covers 15 residues. The CDR3 loop reads CVSSYTPTFGVEQFF. As DNA, the CDR3 is TGTGTCAGCAGTTATACACCCACCTTTGGGGTTGAGCAGTTCTTC.

Note on this clonotype: It is likely a read error: a sequence one base away is far more abundant. The gene calls are TRBV10-3 and TRBJ2-7; D is possibly TRBD1 (7 bases). The germline V gene has CDR1 ENHRY and CDR2 SYGVKD. This CDR3 is 15 amino acids long. In DNA form, the CDR3 reads TGTGCCAACAGTTCCCGACAGGGCCGGGGGTACGAGCAGTACTTC. Translation: CANSSRQGRGYEQYF.

The rearrangement joins TRBV7-3 to TRBJ2-5; 9 bases line up with TRBD1. Per germline, CDR1 SGHTA and CDR2 FQGTGA. The CDR3 has 15 amino acids. V lost 5 bases, J lost 5 bases, and 9 bases stayed unmatched. CDR3 region: CASSPRTGVRETQYF. CDR3 DNA sequence: TGTGCCAGCAGCCCCAGGACAGGGGTTCGGGAGACCCAGTACTTC.

This clonotype appeared many times. V is TRBV7-2 and J is TRBJ1-5; D might be TRBD1 (5 bases). V lost 3 bases and J 6 bases, leaving 9 bases between the germline ends. The CDR3 runs to 13 residues. Germline V lookup: CDR1 SGHTA, CDR2 FQGNSA. The CDR3: CASSFWGGQPQHF. The CDR3 DNA reads TGTGCCAGCAGCTTTTGGGGGGGTCAGCCCCAGCATTTT. Filled out from reference TRBV7-2 and TRBJ1-5, the complete variable domain reads GAGVSQSPSNKVTEKGKDVELRCDPISGHTALYWYRQSLGQGLEFLIYFQGNSAPDKSGLPSDRFSAERTGGSVSTLTIQRTQQEDSAVYLCASSFWGGQPQHFGDGTRLSIL.

The CDR3 region is CASSSGLAGGSYTGELFF. DNA of the CDR3: TGTGCCAGCAGCTCGGGACTAGCGGGGGGGTCATACACCGGGGAGCTGTTTTTT. The genes are TRBV11-2 and TRBJ2-2; 16 nucleotides match TRBD2. From germline, CDR1 is SGHAT and CDR2 FQNNGV. V shed 4 bases, J shed 3 bases, and the junction held 5 bases outside the gene matches. The CDR3 is 18 amino acids.

This clonotype has at least ten counts. The genes are TRBV28 and TRBJ2-6; D unclear. Germline V lookup: CDR1 MDHEN, CDR2 SYDVKM. Trimming took 5 bases from V and 0 from J, leaving 5 bases between them. The CDR3 contains 14 residues. The CDR3 region is CASSLPSGANVLTF. CDR3 bases: TGTGCCAGCAGTCTTCCCTCTGGGGCCAACGTCCTGACTTTC.

In this sample, this clonotype turned up many times. The gene calls are TRBV2 and TRBJ2-7; possible D gene TRBD1, 5 bases. In germline, CDR1 is SNHLY, CDR2 FYNNEI. V lost 3 bases, J lost 9 bases, and 12 bases lay in between. The CDR3 is 12 amino acids. The CDR3 loop reads CASSDPQGGQYF. The CDR3 DNA follows: TGTGCCAGCAGTGACCCTCAGGGCGGGCAGTACTTC.

This clonotype showed up many times. The chain is built from TRBV5-4 and TRBJ2-1, with D tentatively TRBD2 (6 bases). The germline V and J ends were trimmed by 3 bases and 10 bases, with 17 bases remaining between them. The CDR3 spans 14 residues. From germline, CDR1 is SGHNT and CDR2 YYREEE (reference sequence). The DNA of the CDR3 is TGTGCCAGCAGCTCTGGAGGGGTTCTTCGGGAGCAGTTCTTC. Protein sequence: CASSSGGVLREQFF.

This clonotype has at least ten counts. The rearrangement joins TRBV20-1 to TRBJ1-2; 7 bases fit TRBD1. In germline, CDR1 is DFQATT, CDR2 SNEGSKA (reference sequence). The CDR3 has 13 amino acids. The ends lost 2 bases at V and 8 bases at J; junction bases unmatched: 8. CDR3 DNA sequence: TGCAGTGCTAGACACAGGGGTTTTGGGGGCTACACCTTC. Protein: CSARHRGFGGYTF.

This clonotype was observed at least ten times. The genes are TRBV28 and TRBJ2-7; 9 nucleotides match TRBD2. This CDR3 region has 19 residues. After removal of 4 bases from V and 4 bases from J, the junction contained 20 bases not matched to a gene. The germline V gene has CDR1 MDHEN and CDR2 SYDVKM. CDR3 in amino acids: CASSSPGSSGGPGSYEQYF. CDR3 in DNA: TGTGCCAGCAGTTCCCCCGGGAGTAGCGGGGGCCCAGGATCGTACGAGCAGTACTTC.

CDR3 DNA sequence: TGCAGTGCTAGAGATCCCGGGGGGGAGACCCAGTACTTC. This sequence encodes CSARDPGGETQYF. The chain has TRBV20-1 and TRBJ2-5; 7 bases match TRBD2. This CDR3 is built from 13 residues. CDR1 and CDR2 from the germline V gene are DFQATT and SNEGSKA (reference sequence). The V and J ends lost 0 bases and 5 bases, in that order; junction bases with no gene match: 3.

This clonotype appeared many times. The chain carries TRBV11-2 and TRBJ2-2; D gene ambiguous. Germline V lookup: CDR1 SGHAT, CDR2 FQNNGV. The CDR3 totals 14 residues. V shed 3 bases and J shed 6 bases, with 11 bases lying between them. CDR3: CASSFTGPSGELFF. CDR3 in DNA: TGTGCCAGCAGCTTTACTGGACCCTCCGGGGAGCTGTTTTTT. The whole variable domain, filled in from reference TRBV11-2 and TRBJ2-2, reads EAGVAQSPRYKIIEKRQSVAFWCNPISGHATLYWYQQILGQGPKLLIQFQNNGVVDDSQLPKDRFSAERLKGVDSTLKIQPAKLEDSAVYLCASSFTGPSGELFFGEGSRLTVL.

The table lists this clonotype with a few counts. The chain has TRBV19 and TRBJ1-5; D possibly corresponds to TRBD1 (5 bases). CDR1 is LNHDA, CDR2 SQIVND, per germline (reference sequence). V shed 1 base and J shed 1 base, with 11 bases lying between them. The CDR3 runs 16 residues. The CDR3 DNA sequence: TGTGCCAGTAGTATAGTCGGGGGACTGAGCAATCAGCCCCAGCATTTT. Residues: CASSIVGGLSNQPQHF.

This clonotype was observed at least ten times. The chain joins TRBV6-1 to TRBJ2-7, with D possibly TRBD1 on 6 matching bases. Germline V gives CDR1 MNHNS, CDR2 SASEGT. This CDR3 has 14 amino acids. V was cut by 6 bases and J by 2 bases, with 14 bases left in between. In DNA, the CDR3 is TGTGCCAGCAGGAGGGACATTGTTCCCTACGAGCAGTACTTC. It translates to CASRRDIVPYEQYF.

The chain uses TRBV4-1 and TRBJ2-2, with a possible D match to TRBD2 (5 bases). Trimming shortened V by 4 bases and J by 4 bases, and 19 bases separated the two germline ends. The germline V gene has CDR1 MGHRA and CDR2 YSYEKL. The CDR3 extends over 17 amino acids. The CDR3 sequence is CASSPYPRAAGTGELFF. The CDR3 nucleotides are TGCGCCAGCAGCCCGTACCCCCGGGCCGCGGGCACCGGGGAGCTGTTTTTT.